A selection of T cell receptor beta chains follows, all from one sample in a study of prognosis after radiotherapy for stage I lung cancer. TCRdb independently ran MiXCR on the multiplex PCR reads; one entry per CDR3 protein. The table has more than 11,000 distinct CDR3 sequences, approximately 33% seen once. The material sequenced was PBMCs, taken before or after stereotactic body radiation therapy (not recorded which). The source of these receptors is a donor over 45 with non-small cell lung cancer. Both conserved end residues are part of each CDR3. Each record gives: J gene, D gene, clone size, V gene, CDR3 protein, CDR3 DNA. D genes are given only for firm matches. Clone size appears in some rows only: once, few, many, or a class for an expanded clone.

>TRBJ2-1|NA|many|TRBV5-5
CASSLVPAYNEQFF
TGTGCCAGCAGCTTGGTTCCAGCCTACAATGAGCAGTTCTTC
>TRBJ2-7|TRBD1|many|TRBV4-2
CASSQGGTGGLVEQYF
TGTGCCAGCAGCCAAGGCGGGACAGGGGGACTGGTCGAGCAGTACTTC
>TRBJ2-3|TRBD2|many|TRBV20-1
CSALAGNTDTQYF
TGCAGTGCTCTAGCGGGGAACACAGATACGCAGTATTTT
>TRBJ1-3|NA|many|TRBV2
CASQGQIGNTIYF
TGTGCCAGTCAAGGACAGATTGGAAACACCATATATTTT
>TRBJ2-7|NA|many|TRBV7-2
CASSLNYNEQYF
TGTGCCAGCAGCTTAAACTACAACGAGCAGTACTTC
>TRBJ2-2|TRBD2|NA|TRBV19
CASSLAGTYTGELLF
TGTGCCAGTAGTCTAGCGGGAACCTACACCGGTGAGCTGCTTTTT
>TRBJ1-2|TRBD1|many|TRBV10-3
CAISERTGLGRGYTF
TGTGCCATCAGTGAGCGGACAGGGCTGGGTAGAGGCTACACCTTC
>TRBJ2-7|TRBD2|many|TRBV6-5
CASSYSGGRATF
TGTGCCAGCAGTTACTCGGGTGGGAGGGCCACCTTC
>TRBJ2-5|NA|many|TRBV3-1
CASSQGFETQYF
TGTGCCAGCAGCCAAGGTTTTGAGACCCAGTACTTC
>TRBJ1-1|NA|many|TRBV9
CASSGGMNTEAFF
TGTGCCAGCAGCGGCGGGATGAACACTGAAGCTTTCTTT
>TRBJ2-3|NA|NA|TRBV2
CASSLTDRTDTQYF
TGTGCCAGCAGCCTGACGGACCGCACAGATACGCAGTATTTT
>TRBJ2-7|NA|many|TRBV5-5
CASGRDLSSYEQYF
TGTGCCAGCGGTCGGGACCTCAGCTCCTACGAGCAGTACTTC
>TRBJ2-7|TRBD2|many|TRBV7-8
CASRRPTGGLAGVGEQYF
TGTGCCAGCAGACGTCCGACCGGGGGACTAGCGGGAGTAGGCGAGCAGTACTTC
>TRBJ1-1|NA|once|TRBV20-1
CSAPLNSEAFF
TGCAGTGCTCCGTTGAACTCTGAAGCTTTCTTT
>TRBJ2-2|TRBD1|many|TRBV19
CASQGANGPGELFF
TGTGCCTCCCAGGGGGCAAATGGGCCCGGGGAGCTGTTTTTT
>TRBJ1-1|NA|NA|TRBV7-9
CASSSPKRGAVNTEAFF
TGTGCCAGCAGCTCCCCGAAGCGTGGTGCAGTGAACACTGAAGCTTTCTTT
>TRBJ1-4|NA|many|TRBV4-2
CASSQEQGQGKLFF
TGTGCCAGCAGCCAAGAGCAGGGGCAGGGAAAACTGTTTTTT
>TRBJ1-6|TRBD1|NA|TRBV3-1
CASSQRGQTNSPLHF
TGTGCCAGCAGCCAGAGGGGACAGACTAATTCACCCCTCCACTTT
>TRBJ2-7|NA|many|TRBV6-5
CASSYSRGGQTYEQYF
TGTGCCAGCAGTTACAGTCGGGGGGGACAGACGTACGAGCAGTACTTC
>TRBJ2-3|NA|medium-sized|TRBV20-1
CSASSHKSTDTQYF
TGCAGTGCTAGCTCGCACAAGAGCACAGATACGCAGTATTTT
>TRBJ2-1|NA|many|TRBV28
CASTTRSRDEQFF
TGTGCCAGCACAACTAGAAGTCGCGATGAGCAGTTCTTC
>TRBJ2-3|TRBD2|NA|TRBV5-1
CASSSTGTSGRTDTQYF
TGCGCCAGCAGCTCAACCGGGACTAGCGGGAGGACAGATACGCAGTATTTT
>TRBJ1-5|NA|NA|TRBV7-8
CATSSSGVCHTHDALCSNQPQHF
TGTGCCACCAGCTCCTCTGGGGTTTGCCACACTCATGATGCACTGTGTAGCAATCAGCCCCAGCATTTT
>TRBJ2-7|NA|many|TRBV15
CATSRDNPWEMKTTGPYEQYF
TGTGCCACCAGCAGAGATAACCCCTGGGAGATGAAGACTACAGGCCCCTACGAGCAGTACTTC
>TRBJ2-1|TRBD2|NA|TRBV11-3
CASSRREGLSNEQFF
TGTGCCAGCTCCCGGCGGGAGGGCCTCTCCAATGAGCAGTTCTTC
>TRBJ2-5|TRBD2|many|TRBV28
CASKTSGAQETQYF
TGTGCCAGCAAAACTAGCGGAGCGCAAGAGACCCAGTACTTC
>TRBJ2-1|NA|NA|TRBV20-1
CSATRGAPRGSNKQFF
TGCAGTGCTACCCGAGGGGCCCCCCGGGGTAGCAATAAGCAGTTCTTC
>TRBJ2-7|NA|many|TRBV5-8
CASSLGGPGRYEQYF
TGTGCCAGCAGCTTGGGGGGTCCGGGACGCTACGAGCAGTACTTC
>TRBJ1-5|NA|many|TRBV19
CASSILSRAREQPQHF
TGTGCCAGTAGTATTCTATCAAGGGCGAGGGAACAGCCCCAGCATTTT
>TRBJ1-1|NA|many|TRBV19
CASRGAFGGGFLSTEAFF
TGTGCCAGTAGAGGGGCGTTTGGAGGGGGATTTTTAAGTACTGAAGCTTTCTTT